These T cell receptor beta chains were read from a single sample in a study of CD8 T cells in ankylosing spondylitis. From the 5' RACE reads, TCRdb called clonotypes with MiXCR, one entry per CDR3 protein. The table includes more than 300,000 distinct CDR3 sequences, roughly 8% detected once. The sequencing sample was made of blood, either unsorted or a sorted T cell fraction (not recorded which). Receptors were obtained from a male donor with ankylosing spondylitis. CDR3s include the opening cysteine and the closing phenylalanine or tryptophan. Each record gives: V gene, CDR3 protein.

v_gene: TRBV25-1; CDR3aa: CASTKTGRGTDTQYF
v_gene: TRBV12-3/TRBV12-4; CDR3aa: CASSPQGTDLLYGYTF
v_gene: TRBV10-3; CDR3aa: CAIGGKDTDTQYF
v_gene: TRBV4-3; CDR3aa: CASSQGPDASYNEQFF
v_gene: TRBV27; CDR3aa: CASVAQDSTTNEKLFF
v_gene: TRBV20-1; CDR3aa: CSARRLAGEDEQYF
v_gene: TRBV5-1; CDR3aa: CASSLPLANNEQFF
v_gene: TRBV11-2; CDR3aa: CASSFSGETQYF
v_gene: TRBV29-1; CDR3aa: CSVEGQGHEQFF
v_gene: TRBV28; CDR3aa: CASSLSLNYGYTF
v_gene: TRBV5-6; CDR3aa: CASSRTPSSEQYF
v_gene: TRBV5-1; CDR3aa: CASRTSGEQETQYF
v_gene: TRBV4-1; CDR3aa: CASSRRATPGTREEQTQYF
v_gene: TRBV20-1; CDR3aa: CSARVIAGTLNTGELFF
v_gene: TRBV12-3/TRBV12-4; CDR3aa: CASSRGANRKSRDEAFF
v_gene: TRBV28; CDR3aa: CASSYPSGQAIETQYF
v_gene: TRBV27; CDR3aa: CASSTTRQGNQPQHF
v_gene: TRBV5-1; CDR3aa: CASSQLQGEGAQYF